This entry lists 20 T cell receptor beta chains sequenced from one sample in a study of OX40 agonist ivuxolimab in advanced cancers. Receptor amplification or capture employed the immunoSEQ multiplex PCR assay. This immuneACCESS table, as held by TCRdb, lists in-frame sequences with V and J called but not all clones. Of the missing ones, under half trace to an unresolved V gene in checked studies; the others have no known cause. Across this sample there are more than 60,000 clones, with around 83% seen only once. Jointly, the top ten make up around 27% of the sample. The material was CD4+ or CD8+ T cells sorted from blood, obtained in a trial of the OX40 agonist ivuxolimab. The receptors were gathered from an adult with an advanced solid tumor such as melanoma, head and neck, liver or kidney cancer.

The chain links TRBV20-1 to TRBJ2-1; 7 bases line up with TRBD2. Trimming removed 6 bases from V and 7 bases from J; junction bases left unmatched: 3. The CDR3 covers 11 residues. Germline CDR1 reads DFQATT; CDR2 reads SNEGSKA (reference sequence). CDR3 loop: CSARRGNEQFF. The CDR3 DNA reads TGCAGTGCCAGGCGGGGGAATGAGCAGTTCTTC.

J is TRBJ2-7 and V is TRBV4-1; D is unresolved. CDR3 length equals 15 residues. Germline V gene data show CDR1 as MGHRA and CDR2 as YSYEKL. V dropped 3 bases and J dropped 1 base, with 13 bases sitting between them. The CDR3 sequence is CASSQGSDGSYEQYF. CDR3 DNA sequence: TGCGCCAGCAGCCAGGGGTCCGACGGGTCCTACGAGCAGTACTTC.

This chain joins TRBV30 and TRBJ2-1, with TRBD1 identical over 8 bases. The CDR3 length is 13 residues. Germline V gene lookup returns CDR1 GTSNPN and CDR2 SVGIG (reference sequence). Losses at the gene ends were 7 bases for V and 2 bases for J; bases not matched to a gene: 4. CDR3 region: CAFRRGPYNEQFF. The CDR3 DNA is TGTGCCTTCCGCAGGGGGCCCTACAATGAGCAGTTCTTC.

V usage is TRBV4-1 and J usage is TRBJ2-3; no reliable D call. Trimming pared 0 bases from V and 5 bases from J, leaving 9 bases between. Germline values: CDR1 MGHRA, CDR2 YSYEKL. The CDR3 extends over 14 amino acids. The CDR3 here is CASSQDPILDTQYF. CDR3 coding DNA: TGCGCCAGCAGCCAAGACCCGATCCTAGATACGCAGTATTTT.

In this sample, this clone turned up once. The V call is TRBV7-8, the J call TRBJ1-2; D is unresolved. There are 17 residues in the CDR3. Trimming removed 0 bases at V and 2 bases at J, with 16 bases between. CDR1 is SGHVS, CDR2 FQNEAQ, per germline. CDR3: CASSLAQGRLLNYGYTF. DNA of the CDR3: TGTGCCAGCAGCTTAGCGCAAGGAAGGTTACTAAACTATGGCTACACCTTC.

The rearrangement uses TRBV30 and TRBJ2-3; D is uncertain. Germline V gene sequence: CDR1 GTSNPN, CDR2 SVGIG (reference sequence). This CDR3 is 14 amino acids long. V lost 1 base and J 2 bases, leaving 10 bases between the germline ends. CDR3 DNA: TGTGCCTGGAGTGCAACGCGGTCCACAGATACGCAGTATTTT. It encodes CAWSATRSTDTQYF.

The V call is TRBV6-5, the J call TRBJ2-3; 8 bases match TRBD2. Looked up from germline, CDR1 is MNHEY and CDR2 is SVGAGI. This CDR3 spans 16 amino acids. J lost 4 bases, V lost 4 bases, and 10 bases had no gene match. The CDR3 here is CASSFPGGAVSDTQYF. As DNA, the CDR3 is TGTGCCAGCAGTTTTCCCGGGGGGGCGGTCTCAGATACGCAGTATTTT.

This clone was counted between two and nine times. The CDR3 loop reads CAREAGANTGELFF. Written as DNA, the CDR3 is TGTGCCAGAGAGGCGGGCGCGAACACCGGGGAGCTGTTTTTT. The genes are TRBV2 and TRBJ2-2; D perhaps matches TRBD2 (5 bases). Germline V CDR1 and CDR2: SNHLY, FYNNEI. Trimming stripped 9 bases from V and 0 bases from J, with 11 bases between. This CDR3 is built from 14 residues.

V gene TRBV27 combines with J gene TRBJ1-2; maybe TRBD1 (5 bases). The germline V gene has CDR1 MNHEY and CDR2 SMNVEV (reference sequence). This CDR3 is 16 amino acids long. V gave up 1 base and J gave up 2 bases, with 14 bases separating them. CDR3 region: CASSLWSTGGNYGYTF. The DNA for the CDR3 is TGTGCCAGCAGTTTATGGTCGACGGGGGGGAACTATGGCTACACCTTC.

The chain joins TRBV15 to TRBJ1-5; tentatively, D is TRBD1 (6 bases). The germline gives CDR1 LNHNV, CDR2 YYDKDF (reference sequence). The CDR3 loop spans 13 amino acids. Trimming left V 1 base short and J 7 bases short, with 8 bases between. The CDR3 reads CATSRVQGQPQHF. The CDR3 nucleotides read TGTGCCACCAGCAGAGTTCAGGGGCAGCCCCAGCATTTT. The full variable domain, with the rest looked up from reference TRBV15 and TRBJ1-5, is DAMVIQNPRYQVTQFGKPVTLSCSQTLNHNVMYWYQQKSSQAPKLLFHYYDKDFNNEADTPDNFQSRRPNTSFCFLDIRSPGLGDTAMYLCATSRVQGQPQHFGDGTRLSIL.

This chain connects TRBV5-1 to TRBJ2-5; TRBD2 aligns across 9 bases. CDR3 length: 16 residues. Germline V gives CDR1 SGHRS, CDR2 YFSETQ. V trimming: 0 bases; J trimming: 1 base; junction bases outside the gene matches: 4. The CDR3 here is CASSLGSGGLQETQYF. CDR3 nucleotides: TGCGCCAGCAGCTTGGGAAGCGGGGGGCTCCAAGAGACCCAGTACTTC. The whole variable domain, filled in from reference TRBV5-1 and TRBJ2-5, reads KAGVTQTPRYLIKTRGQQVTLSCSPISGHRSVSWYQQTPGQGLQFLFEYFSETQRNKGNFPGRFSGRQFSNSRSEMNVSTLELGDSALYLCASSLGSGGLQETQYFGPGTRLLVL.

The V gene is TRBV18, the J gene TRBJ1-1; D is unclear. The CDR3 covers 15 residues. V lost 5 bases and J lost 3, with 16 bases in between. Germline V lookup: CDR1 KGHSH, CDR2 LQKENI. In DNA, the CDR3 is TGTGCCAGCTCATCCACCTCATCCTGGGACACTGAAGCTTTCTTT. It translates to CASSSTSSWDTEAFF.

The V and J genes are TRBV19 and TRBJ1-3, with D perhaps matching TRBD1 (6 bases). Trimming took off 10 bases at V and 2 bases at J, with 15 bases between the two ends. Germline V gives CDR1 LNHDA, CDR2 SQIVND (reference sequence). The CDR3 runs 14 residues. The CDR3 DNA sequence: TGTGCCACATATGGGGGGCAGCCTGGAAACACCATATATTTT. Translating it yields CATYGGQPGNTIYF.

The V and J genes are TRBV6-5 and TRBJ2-2, with unresolved D. The CDR3 length is 13 residues. Trimming took 6 bases from V and 3 from J, leaving 8 bases between them. Germline V gene sequence: CDR1 MNHEY, CDR2 SVGAGI. The CDR3 DNA reads TGTGCCAGCAGATGGGTGGACACCGGGGAGCTGTTTTTT. Translating gives CASRWVDTGELFF.

This clone occurred once. DNA of the CDR3: TGTGCCAGCAGCTCCGGCGGGAGTTTTCCCCCATCTGGGGCCAACGTCCTGACTTTC. It codes for CASSSGGSFPPSGANVLTF. The chain employs TRBV5-4 and TRBJ2-6; 7 bases agree with TRBD2. In germline, CDR1 is SGHNT, CDR2 YYREEE (reference sequence). The J segment lost 1 base and the V segment lost 3 bases, leaving 13 bases of the junction unmatched. This CDR3 spans 19 amino acids.

The rearrangement links TRBV6-5 to TRBJ2-7; D possibly uses TRBD1 or TRBD2 (5 bases each). The CDR3 extends over 13 amino acids. The ends were cut back, 6 bases at V and 2 bases at J, with 11 bases in the middle. The germline V gene has CDR1 MNHEY and CDR2 SVGAGI. CDR3 sequence: CASSREGTYEQYF. CDR3 in DNA: TGTGCCAGCAGCCGCGAGGGGACCTACGAGCAGTACTTC.

This clone was picked up a small number of times. The chain is built from TRBV29-1 and TRBJ1-2; 9 bases are shared with TRBD1. This CDR3 is built from 14 residues. The germline gives CDR1 SQVTM, CDR2 ANQGSEA. V was pared by 6 bases and J by 2 bases, with 7 bases of the junction left unmatched. The CDR3 loop reads CSVPQGALNYGYTF. Here the CDR3 DNA reads TGCAGCGTGCCACAGGGGGCTTTAAACTATGGCTACACCTTC.

This chain uses TRBV2 with TRBJ2-4; no definite D call. V was cut by 8 bases and J by 0 bases, with 2 bases left in between. Germline V gene lookup returns CDR1 SNHLY and CDR2 FYNNEI. The CDR3 is 11 amino acids. The DNA of the CDR3 is TGTGCCAGCGAAGCCAAAAACATTCAGTACTTC. Protein product: CASEAKNIQYF. Full variable domain (outside the CDR3, taken from reference TRBV2 and TRBJ2-4): EPEVTQTPSHQVTQMGQEVILRCVPISNHLYFYWYRQILGQKVEFLVSFYNNEISEKSEIFDDQFSVERPDGSNFTLKIRSTKLEDSAMYFCASEAKNIQYFGAGTRLSVL.

The rearrangement links TRBV4-1 to TRBJ1-1; 10 positions match TRBD1. The ends lost 0 bases at V and 2 bases at J; junction bases unmatched: 9. This CDR3 is built from 18 residues. Per germline, CDR1 MGHRA and CDR2 YSYEKL. CDR3 in DNA: TGCGCCAGCAGCCAAGATATTTCGGGACAGGGGCGTAACACTGAAGCTTTCTTT. Translation gives CASSQDISGQGRNTEAFF.

The V and J genes are TRBV28 and TRBJ1-2; D might be TRBD1 (6 bases). V was pared by 1 base and J by 2 bases, with 11 bases between. Germline lookup yields CDR1 MDHEN and CDR2 SYDVKM. The CDR3 length is 15 residues. The CDR3 DNA sequence: TGTGCCAGCAGTTTATCCCCGGGACAAAACTATGGCTACACCTTC. Protein sequence: CASSLSPGQNYGYTF.